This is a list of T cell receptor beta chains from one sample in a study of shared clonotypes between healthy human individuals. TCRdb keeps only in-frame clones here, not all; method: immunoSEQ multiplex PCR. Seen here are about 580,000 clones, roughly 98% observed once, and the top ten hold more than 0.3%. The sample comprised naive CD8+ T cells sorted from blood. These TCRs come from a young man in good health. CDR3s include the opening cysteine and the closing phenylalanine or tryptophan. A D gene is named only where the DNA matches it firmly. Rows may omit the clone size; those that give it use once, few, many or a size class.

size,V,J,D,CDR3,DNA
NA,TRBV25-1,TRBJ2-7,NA,CASSEGRQYF,TGTGCCAGCAGTGAGGGCCGACAGTACTTC
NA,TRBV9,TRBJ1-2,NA,CASSVGSRPLEGYTF,TGTGCCAGCAGCGTAGGAAGCAGGCCTCTCGAGGGCTACACCTTC
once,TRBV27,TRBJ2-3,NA,CASSLYRGFTDTQYF,TGTGCCAGCAGCCTCTATCGCGGATTCACAGATACGCAGTATTTT
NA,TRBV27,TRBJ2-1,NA,CASSLRRLGEQFF,TGTGCCAGCAGTCTCCGTCGTTTAGGTGAGCAGTTCTTC
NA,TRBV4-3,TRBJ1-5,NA,CASSQDRGGSNQPQHF,TGCGCCAGCAGCCAAGACAGGGGTGGTAGCAATCAGCCCCAGCATTTT
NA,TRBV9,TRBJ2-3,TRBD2,CASSVLASGSDTQYF,TGTGCCAGCAGCGTACTTGCTAGCGGGTCAGATACGCAGTATTTT
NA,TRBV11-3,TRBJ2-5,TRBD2,CASTIAGDETQYF,TGTGCCAGTACTATAGCGGGAGACGAGACCCAGTACTTC
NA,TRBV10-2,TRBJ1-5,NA,CASSIGRDSNQPQHF,TGCGCCAGCAGTATAGGACGGGATAGCAATCAGCCCCAGCATTTT
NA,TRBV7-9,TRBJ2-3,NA,CASRAPRDPSTDTQYF,TGTGCCAGCAGAGCCCCGCGGGATCCTAGTACAGATACGCAGTATTTT
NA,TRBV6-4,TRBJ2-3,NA,CASSEGSISTDTQYF,TGTGCCAGCAGTGAGGGCAGTATATCCACAGATACGCAGTATTTT
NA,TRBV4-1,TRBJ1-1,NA,CASSLIGDGTEAFF,TGCGCCAGCAGCCTGATCGGGGATGGCACTGAAGCTTTCTTT
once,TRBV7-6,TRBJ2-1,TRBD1,CASSPQGADEQFF,TGTGCCAGCAGCCCCCAGGGGGCGGATGAGCAGTTCTTC
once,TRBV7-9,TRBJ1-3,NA,CASSSRGANTIYF,TGTGCCAGCAGCTCCAGAGGCGCAAACACCATATATTTT
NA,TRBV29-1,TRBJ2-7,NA,CSVEGASYEQYF,TGCAGCGTTGAAGGGGCTTCCTACGAGCAGTACTTC
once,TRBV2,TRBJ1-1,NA,CASSATSRRASTEAFF,TGTGCCAGCAGTGCAACTTCTCGGCGAGCTTCCACTGAAGCTTTCTTT
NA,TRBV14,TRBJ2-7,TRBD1,CASSHRTGSTHEQYF,TGTGCCAGCAGCCATCGGACAGGCAGTACCCACGAGCAGTACTTC
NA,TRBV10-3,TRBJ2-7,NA,CAISETGSYEQYF,TGTGCCATCAGTGAGACGGGTTCCTACGAGCAGTACTTC
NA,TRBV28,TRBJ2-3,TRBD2,CASTSGTSWSDTQYF,TGTGCCAGCACTTCCGGGACTAGCTGGTCAGATACGCAGTATTTT
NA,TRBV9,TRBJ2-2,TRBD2,CAGSPSAGVTGELFF,TGTGCCGGCAGCCCCTCTGCGGGGGTCACCGGGGAGCTGTTTTTT
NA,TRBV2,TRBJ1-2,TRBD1,CAMSPGQGNYGYTF,TGTGCCATGAGCCCGGGACAGGGGAACTATGGCTACACCTTC
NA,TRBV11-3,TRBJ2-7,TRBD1,CASSLRDRPYEQYF,TGTGCCAGCAGCTTACGGGACAGACCCTACGAGCAGTACTTC
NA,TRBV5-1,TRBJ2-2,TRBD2,CASSLEISGRPNTGELFF,TGCGCCAGCAGCTTGGAGATTAGCGGGAGACCGAACACCGGGGAGCTGTTTTTT
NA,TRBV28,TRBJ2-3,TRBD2,CASSLYYGRASDTQYF,TGTGCCAGCAGTTTATACTACGGGAGGGCTTCCGATACGCAGTATTTT
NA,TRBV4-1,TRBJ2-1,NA,CASSPNPAAADWNEQFF,TGCGCCAGCAGCCCAAACCCGGCCGCCGCAGATTGGAATGAGCAGTTCTTC
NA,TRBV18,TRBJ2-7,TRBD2,CASYAPPHAGGPYEQYF,TGTGCCAGTTACGCCCCGCCTCACGCGGGAGGACCCTACGAGCAGTACTTC
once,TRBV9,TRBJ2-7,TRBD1,CASSEQGEPPYEQYF,TGTGCCAGCAGCGAACAGGGGGAACCTCCCTACGAGCAGTACTTC
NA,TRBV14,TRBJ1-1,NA,CASSHTGWTEAFF,TGTGCCAGCAGCCACACAGGGTGGACTGAAGCTTTCTTT
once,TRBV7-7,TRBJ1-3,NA,CASSPRLGNTIYF,TGTGCTAGCAGCCCGCGACTGGGAAACACCATATATTTT
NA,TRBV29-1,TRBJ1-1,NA,CSVERNEAFF,TGCAGCGTTGAACGAAATGAAGCTTTCTTT
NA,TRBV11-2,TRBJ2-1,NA,CASGTYNEQFF,TGTGCCAGCGGAACGTACAATGAGCAGTTCTTC
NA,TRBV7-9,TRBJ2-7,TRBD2,CASSLWWIEREASSYEQYF,TGTGCCAGCAGCTTGTGGTGGATTGAGCGGGAGGCCAGCTCCTACGAGCAGTACTTC
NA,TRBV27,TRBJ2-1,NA,CASSFKGNSYNEQFF,TGTGCCAGCAGTTTTAAAGGGAACTCCTACAATGAGCAGTTCTTC
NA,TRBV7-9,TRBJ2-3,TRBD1,CASRRQGPSITQYF,TGTGCCAGCAGACGACAGGGACCATCGATAACGCAGTATTTT